This entry is about one T cell receptor beta chain. Antigen specificity is unknown. An input of roughly 0.5 to 1 ug of RNA was subjected to reverse transcription using random hexamers. An immunoSEQ multiplex PCR amplified TCR beta CDR3 over 54 Vbeta and 13 Jbeta. TCRdb reprocessed the immunoSEQ multiplex PCR reads with MiXCR, giving one entry per CDR3 protein. The profile shows 150,000 to 200,000 distinct CDR3 sequences, roughly 94% of them singletons. This sample stems from a study of CD8 T cells in Susac syndrome. Study conclusions and caveats: The study recognized that its TCR sequencing and HLA analysis covered a relatively small number of individuals.

In blood CD8+ and CD4+ T cells, TCR beta underwent sequencing. Isolation of CD8+ and CD4+ T cells was performed negatively, whereas enrichment of TEMRA cells was done by FACS. This CDR3 spans 14 amino acids. The germline gives CDR1 SEHNR, CDR2 FQNEAQ (reference sequence). The ends were cut back, 3 bases at V and 3 bases at J, with 11 bases in the middle. The TCR was taken from a human donor with multiple sclerosis. Material: CD4+ T cells from PBMCs. V gene TRBV7-9 combines with J gene TRBJ1-2; no firm D call. For the CDR3, the DNA is TGTGCCAGCAGCTTTCTGGGCAGCCACTATGGCTACACCTTC. Protein product: CASSFLGSHYGYTF.